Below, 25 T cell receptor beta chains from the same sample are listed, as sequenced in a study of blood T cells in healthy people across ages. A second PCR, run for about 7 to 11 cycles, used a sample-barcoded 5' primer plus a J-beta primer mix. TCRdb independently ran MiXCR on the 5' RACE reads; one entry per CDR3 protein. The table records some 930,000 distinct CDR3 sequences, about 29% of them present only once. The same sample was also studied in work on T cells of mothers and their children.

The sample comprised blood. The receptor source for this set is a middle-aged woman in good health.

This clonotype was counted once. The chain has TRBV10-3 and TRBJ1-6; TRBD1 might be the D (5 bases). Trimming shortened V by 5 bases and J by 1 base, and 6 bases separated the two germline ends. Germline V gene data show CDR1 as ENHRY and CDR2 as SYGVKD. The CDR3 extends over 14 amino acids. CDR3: CAISRTSYNSPLHF. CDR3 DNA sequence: TGTGCCATCAGTCGGACATCCTATAATTCACCCCTCCACTTT.

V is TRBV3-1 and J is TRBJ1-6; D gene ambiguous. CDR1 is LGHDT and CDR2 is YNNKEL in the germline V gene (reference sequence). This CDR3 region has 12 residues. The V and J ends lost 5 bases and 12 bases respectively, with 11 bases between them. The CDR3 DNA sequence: TGTGCCAGCAGCGGGCCCGGGGAACCCCTCCACTTT. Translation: CASSGPGEPLHF.

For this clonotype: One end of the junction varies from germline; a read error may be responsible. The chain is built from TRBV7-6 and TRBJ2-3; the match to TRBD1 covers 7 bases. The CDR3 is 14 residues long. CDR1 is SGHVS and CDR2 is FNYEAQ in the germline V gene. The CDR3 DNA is TGTGCCAGCAGCTTACCAGGGGGAACAGATATGCAGTATTTT. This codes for CASSLPGGTDMQYF.

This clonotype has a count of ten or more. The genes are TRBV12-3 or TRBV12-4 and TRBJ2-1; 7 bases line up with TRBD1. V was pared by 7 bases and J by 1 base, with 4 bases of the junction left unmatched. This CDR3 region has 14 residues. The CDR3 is CASTRTGSYNEQFF. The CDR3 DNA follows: TGTGCCAGCACTAGGACAGGATCCTACAATGAGCAGTTCTTC.

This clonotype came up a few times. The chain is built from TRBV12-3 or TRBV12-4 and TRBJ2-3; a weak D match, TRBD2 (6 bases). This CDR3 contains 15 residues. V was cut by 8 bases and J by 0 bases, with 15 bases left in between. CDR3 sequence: CASLAQNPSTDTQYF. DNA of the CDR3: TGTGCCAGCCTAGCGCAGAATCCTAGCACAGATACGCAGTATTTT.

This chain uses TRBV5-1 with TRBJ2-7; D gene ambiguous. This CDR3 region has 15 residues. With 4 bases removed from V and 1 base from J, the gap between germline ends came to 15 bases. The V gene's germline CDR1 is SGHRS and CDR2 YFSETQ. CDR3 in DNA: TGCGCCAGCAGCCATCCCGGGCTCGGTTCCTACGAGCAGTACTTC. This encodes CASSHPGLGSYEQYF.

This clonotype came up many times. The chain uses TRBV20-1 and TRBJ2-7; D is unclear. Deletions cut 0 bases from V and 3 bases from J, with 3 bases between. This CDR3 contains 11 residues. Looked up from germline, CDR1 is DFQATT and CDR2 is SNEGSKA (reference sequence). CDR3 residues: CSARDVYEQYF. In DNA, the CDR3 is TGCAGTGCTAGAGATGTCTACGAGCAGTACTTC.

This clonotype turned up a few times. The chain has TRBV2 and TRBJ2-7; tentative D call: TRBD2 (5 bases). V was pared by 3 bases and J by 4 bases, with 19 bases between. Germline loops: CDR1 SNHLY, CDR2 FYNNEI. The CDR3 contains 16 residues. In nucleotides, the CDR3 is TGTGCCAGCAGTGAGATCATCCTAGCTGGCACTTACGAGCAGTACTTC. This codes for CASSEIILAGTYEQYF.

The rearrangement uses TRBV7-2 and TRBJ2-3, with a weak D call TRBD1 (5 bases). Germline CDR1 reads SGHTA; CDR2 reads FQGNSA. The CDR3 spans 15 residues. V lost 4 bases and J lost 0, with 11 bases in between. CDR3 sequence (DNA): TGTGCCAGCAGCTATCCAGGGTCTAGCACAGATACGCAGTATTTT. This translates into CASSYPGSSTDTQYF.

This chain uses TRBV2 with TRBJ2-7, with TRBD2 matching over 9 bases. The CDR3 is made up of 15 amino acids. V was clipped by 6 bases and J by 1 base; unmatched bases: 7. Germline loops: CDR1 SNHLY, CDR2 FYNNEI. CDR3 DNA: TGTGCCAGCAGGGGACGAGCGGGGGGTTCCTACGAGCAGTACTTC. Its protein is CASRGRAGGSYEQYF.

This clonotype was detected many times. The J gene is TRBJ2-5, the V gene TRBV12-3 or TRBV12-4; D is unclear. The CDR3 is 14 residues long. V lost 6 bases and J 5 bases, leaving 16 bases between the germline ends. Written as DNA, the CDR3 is TGTGCCAGCAGCCAAGGTCACGGTCGGGAGACCCAGTACTTC. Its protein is CASSQGHGRETQYF.

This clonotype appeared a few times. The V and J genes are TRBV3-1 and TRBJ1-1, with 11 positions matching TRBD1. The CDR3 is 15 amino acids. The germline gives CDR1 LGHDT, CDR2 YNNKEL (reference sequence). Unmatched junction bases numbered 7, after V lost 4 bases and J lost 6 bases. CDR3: CASSPSGQGVAEAFF. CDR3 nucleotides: TGTGCCAGCAGCCCTTCGGGACAGGGGGTAGCTGAAGCTTTCTTT.

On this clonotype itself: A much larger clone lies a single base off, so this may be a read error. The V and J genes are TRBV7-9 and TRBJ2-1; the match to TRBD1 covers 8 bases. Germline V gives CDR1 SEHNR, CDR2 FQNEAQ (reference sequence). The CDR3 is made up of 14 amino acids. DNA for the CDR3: TGTGCCGGCAGCTTAGGCCAGGGGGCCCATGAGCAGTTCTTC. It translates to CAGSLGQGAHEQFF. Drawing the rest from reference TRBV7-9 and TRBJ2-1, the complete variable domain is DTGVSQNPRHKITKRGQNVTFRCDPISEHNRLYWYRQTLGQGPEFLTYFQNEAQLEKSRLLSDRFSAERPKGSFSTLEIQRTEQGDSAMYLCAGSLGQGAHEQFFGPGTRLTVL.

CDR3 region: CASSLAPGQYTEAFF. The CDR3 DNA sequence: TGTGCCAGCAGCTTAGCGCCGGGACAGTACACTGAAGCTTTCTTT. The chain links TRBV7-8 to TRBJ1-1; 7 bases fit TRBD1. The CDR3 contains 15 residues. Trimming took 0 bases from V and 3 from J; bases not matched to a gene: 4. The germline V gene has CDR1 SGHVS and CDR2 FQNEAQ.

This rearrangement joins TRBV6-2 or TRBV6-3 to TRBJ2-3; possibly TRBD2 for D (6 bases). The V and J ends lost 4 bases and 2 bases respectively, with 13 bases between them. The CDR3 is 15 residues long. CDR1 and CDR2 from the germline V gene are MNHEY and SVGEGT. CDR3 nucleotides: TGTGCCAGCAGTTCCTTTGGACTATCCACAGATACGCAGTATTTT. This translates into CASSSFGLSTDTQYF.

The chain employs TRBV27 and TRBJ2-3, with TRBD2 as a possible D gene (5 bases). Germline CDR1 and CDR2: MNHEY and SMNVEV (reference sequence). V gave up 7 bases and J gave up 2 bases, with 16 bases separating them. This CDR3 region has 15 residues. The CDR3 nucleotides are TGTGCCAGCACGGAGGATGTGGGTCACACAGATACGCAGTATTTT. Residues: CASTEDVGHTDTQYF.

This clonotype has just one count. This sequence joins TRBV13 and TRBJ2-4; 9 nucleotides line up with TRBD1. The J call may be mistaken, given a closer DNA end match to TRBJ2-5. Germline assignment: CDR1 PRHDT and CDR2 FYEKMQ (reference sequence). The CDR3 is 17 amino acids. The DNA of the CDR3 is TGTGCCAGCAGCTTGGGAGGCGGGACAGGGAGAGCAGAGACCCAGTACTTC. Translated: CASSLGGGTGRAETQYF.

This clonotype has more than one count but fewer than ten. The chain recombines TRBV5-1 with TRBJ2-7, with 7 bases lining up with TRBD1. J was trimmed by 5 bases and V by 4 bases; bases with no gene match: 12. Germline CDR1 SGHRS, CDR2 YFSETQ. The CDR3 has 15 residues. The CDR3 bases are TGCGCCAGCAGCACCGGGACAGCCAATCCCCACGAGCAGTACTTC. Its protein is CASSTGTANPHEQYF.

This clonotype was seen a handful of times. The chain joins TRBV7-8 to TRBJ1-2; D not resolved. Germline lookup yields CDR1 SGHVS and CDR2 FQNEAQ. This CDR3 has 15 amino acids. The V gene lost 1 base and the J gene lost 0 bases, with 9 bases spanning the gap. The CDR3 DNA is TGTGCCAGCAGCTTAGTCTACAGCCCTAACTATGGCTACACCTTC. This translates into CASSLVYSPNYGYTF. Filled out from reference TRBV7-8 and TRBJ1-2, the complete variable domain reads GAGVSQSPRYKVAKRGQDVALRCDPISGHVSLFWYQQALGQGPEFLTYFQNEAQLDKSGLPSDRFFAERPEGSVSTLKIQRTQQEDSAVYLCASSLVYSPNYGYTFGSGTRLTVV.

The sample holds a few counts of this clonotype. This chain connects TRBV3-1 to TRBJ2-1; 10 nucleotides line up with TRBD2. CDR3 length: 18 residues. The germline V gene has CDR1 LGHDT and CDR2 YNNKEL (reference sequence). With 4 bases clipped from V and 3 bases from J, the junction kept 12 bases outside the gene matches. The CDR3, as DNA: TGTGCCAGCAGCCCCCCCAGTTTACTAGCGGGGTTCTACAATGAGCAGTTCTTC. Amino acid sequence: CASSPPSLLAGFYNEQFF.

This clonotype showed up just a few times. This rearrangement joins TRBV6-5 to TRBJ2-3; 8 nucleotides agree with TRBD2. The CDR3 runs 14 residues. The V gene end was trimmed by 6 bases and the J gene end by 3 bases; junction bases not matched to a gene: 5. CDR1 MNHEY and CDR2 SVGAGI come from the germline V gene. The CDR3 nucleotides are TGTGCCAGCAGCCGAGCGGGGGTGACAGATACGCAGTATTTT. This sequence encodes CASSRAGVTDTQYF.

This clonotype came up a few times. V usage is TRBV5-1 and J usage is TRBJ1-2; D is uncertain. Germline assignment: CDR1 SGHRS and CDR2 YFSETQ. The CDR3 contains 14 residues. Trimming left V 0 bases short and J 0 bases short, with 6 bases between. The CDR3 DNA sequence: TGCGCCAGCAGCTTGGAATTCTCTAACTATGGCTACACCTTC. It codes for CASSLEFSNYGYTF.

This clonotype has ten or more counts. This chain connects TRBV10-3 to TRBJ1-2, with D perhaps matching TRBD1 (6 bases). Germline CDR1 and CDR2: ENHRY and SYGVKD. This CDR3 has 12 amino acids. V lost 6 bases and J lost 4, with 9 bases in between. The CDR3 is CAIRQGSYGYTF. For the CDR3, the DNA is TGTGCCATCAGGCAGGGGAGCTATGGCTACACCTTC.

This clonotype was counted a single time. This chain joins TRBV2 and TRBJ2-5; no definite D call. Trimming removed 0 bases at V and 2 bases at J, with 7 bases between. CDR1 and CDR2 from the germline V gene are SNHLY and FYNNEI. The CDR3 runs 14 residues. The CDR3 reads CASSEAWGQETQYF. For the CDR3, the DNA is TGTGCCAGCAGTGAAGCGTGGGGACAAGAGACCCAGTACTTC.

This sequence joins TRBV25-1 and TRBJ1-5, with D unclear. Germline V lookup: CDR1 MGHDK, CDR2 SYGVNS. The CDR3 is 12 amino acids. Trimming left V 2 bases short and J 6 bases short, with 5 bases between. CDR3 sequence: CASSEGSQPQHF. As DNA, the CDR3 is TGTGCCAGCAGTGAAGGAAGTCAGCCCCAGCATTTT.